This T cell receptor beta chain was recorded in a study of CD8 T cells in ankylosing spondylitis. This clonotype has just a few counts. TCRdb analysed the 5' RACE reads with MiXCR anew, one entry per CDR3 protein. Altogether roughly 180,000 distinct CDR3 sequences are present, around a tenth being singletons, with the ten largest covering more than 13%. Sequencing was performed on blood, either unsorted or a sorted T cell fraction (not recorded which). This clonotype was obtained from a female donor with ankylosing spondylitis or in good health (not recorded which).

The CDR3 spells CSVVLPWNVYEQYF. CDR3 in DNA: TGCAGCGTGGTACTTCCTTGGAATGTCTACGAGCAGTACTTC. The V call is TRBV29-1, the J call TRBJ2-7; D call uncertain. Germline V gives CDR1 SQVTM, CDR2 ANQGSEA. The CDR3 totals 14 residues. Trimming cost V 6 bases and J 3 bases, with 18 bases left between them.